The entry that follows covers one T cell receptor (beta chain) sequence. The TCR beta repertoire was assessed by survey-level immunoSEQ sequencing. Libraries were prepared by immunoSEQ multiplex PCR; TCRdb keeps only in-frame clonotypes and omits some of them. Of about 50,000 clones listed, over 90% are singletons. This CDR3 has 15 residues. V shed 5 bases and J 5 bases; nucleotides not matched to a gene: 12. From germline, CDR1 is MNHEY and CDR2 SMNVEV (reference sequence). This TCR derives from a man between 35 and 55 years old with rheumatoid arthritis. The chain carries TRBV27 and TRBJ2-7, with TRBD1 matching 7 bases. The sequenced sample consisted of PBMCs. The CDR3 reads CASSPDRVLAHEQYF. CDR3 bases: TGTGCCAGCAGTCCAGACAGGGTTCTCGCCCACGAGCAGTACTTC.